This TCR beta chain was identified during a study of CD8 T cells in ankylosing spondylitis. This clonotype was recorded many times. What it binds is unknown. TCRdb re-called the 5' RACE reads with MiXCR, one entry per CDR3 protein. The sample includes over 450,000 distinct CDR3 sequences, approximately 12% seen only once; the top ten take 6.8%. Overall study results and limits: A TCR beta motif of eight or nine highly homologous variants seemed to mark ankylosing spondylitis blood.

Germline V gives CDR1 DFQATT, CDR2 SNEGSKA (reference sequence). There are 13 residues in the CDR3. V was clipped by 1 base and J by 7 bases, with 13 bases between them. The chain joins TRBV20-1 to TRBJ1-1; D not resolved. Sequenced sample: blood, either unsorted or a sorted T cell fraction (not recorded which). The sequence was collected from a male donor with ankylosing spondylitis. The CDR3 reads CSARGVQTREAFF. CDR3 nucleotides: TGCAGTGCTAGAGGGGTACAGACTCGTGAAGCTTTCTTT.